This TCR beta chain was recorded in a study of identical twins. Study-level points and caveats: Out-of-frame TCR alpha sharing observed in monozygotic twins exceeded model estimates. Cross-sectional statistical analysis, not tracking of the same donors, underpinned the conclusions. The degree of excess twin sharing was weaker in beta out-of-frame sequences.

TCRdb re-called the 5' RACE reads through MiXCR, storing one row per CDR3 protein. Among some 1,700,000 distinct CDR3 sequences listed, about 31% were seen once. This clonotype was picked up a small number of times. Its antigen is still unknown. A read error is possible here, since a much larger clone lies one base away. The V gene end was trimmed by 1 base and the J gene end by 3 bases; junction bases not matched to a gene: 1. CDR1 is LGHDT, CDR2 YNNKEL, per germline (reference sequence). The CDR3 runs 14 residues. Healthy Caucasian donors formed the entire cohort. The chain links TRBV3-1 to TRBJ1-2; 8 nucleotides agree with TRBD1. Material: cord blood. The TCR comes from a newborn girl in good health. The DNA for the CDR3 is TGTGCCAGCAGCCAAGGCAGGGGGCACTATGGCTACACCTTC. This codes for CASSQGRGHYGYTF. Using reference TRBV3-1 and TRBJ1-2 for the parts outside the CDR3, the full variable domain is DTAVSQTPKYLVTQMGNDKSIKCEQNLGHDTMYWYKQDSKKFLKIMFSYNNKELIINETVPNRFSPKSPDKAHLNLHINSLELGDSAVYFCASSQGRGHYGYTFGSGTRLTVV.